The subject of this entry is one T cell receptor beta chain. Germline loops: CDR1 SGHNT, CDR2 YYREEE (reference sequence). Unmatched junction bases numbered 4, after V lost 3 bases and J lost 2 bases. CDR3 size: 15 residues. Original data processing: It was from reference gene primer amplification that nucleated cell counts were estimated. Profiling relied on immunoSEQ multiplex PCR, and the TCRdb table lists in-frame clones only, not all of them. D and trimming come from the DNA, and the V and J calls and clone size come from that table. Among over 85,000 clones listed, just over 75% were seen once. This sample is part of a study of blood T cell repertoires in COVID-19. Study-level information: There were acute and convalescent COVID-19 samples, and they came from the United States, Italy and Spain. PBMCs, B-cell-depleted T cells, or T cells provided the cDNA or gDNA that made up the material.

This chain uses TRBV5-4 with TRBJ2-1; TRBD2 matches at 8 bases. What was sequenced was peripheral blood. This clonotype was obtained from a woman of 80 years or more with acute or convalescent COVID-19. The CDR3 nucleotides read TGTGCCAGCAGCTCCCCCGGGGGGGCCTACAATGAGCAGTTCTTC. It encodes CASSSPGGAYNEQFF.